This T cell receptor (beta chain) was captured in a study of T cells in Graves' hyperthyroidism and ophthalmopathy. Overall study findings and caveats: Stable hyperthyroidism was separated from ophthalmopathy by a model based on 13 V-J features.

In its sample, this clonotype was seen many times. Its antigen is unknown. The length of the CDR3 is 15 residues. The germline V gene has CDR1 MNHEY and CDR2 SMNVEV (reference sequence). V trimming: 5 bases; J trimming: 4 bases; junction bases outside the gene matches: 10. TCR beta CDR3 regions were amplified from RNA. A set of HTBI primers served as the primers for a first-round RT-PCR of the TCR CDR3. TCRdb re-called the multiplex PCR reads through MiXCR, storing one row per CDR3 protein. The table lists 300,000 to 450,000 distinct CDR3 sequences, under 15% of them singletons. Material for sequencing was blood. The clonotype originates from a woman under 30 with Graves' hyperthyroidism. The chain recombines TRBV27 with TRBJ1-2; 7 bases line up with TRBD1. The CDR3, as DNA: TGTGCCAGCAGTCCACGGGACAGACACTCCTATGGCTACACCTTC. It specifies CASSPRDRHSYGYTF.